This entry lists 27 T cell receptor beta chains sequenced from one sample in a study of blood T cell repertoires in COVID-19. Measured with immunoSEQ multiplex PCR; TCRdb has only the in-frame clones, and not every one. The data contain approximately 73,000 clones, 81% of them seen just once; the ten biggest clones take up around 0.91%. Source material: peripheral blood. These receptors were taken from a woman aged 70-85 years with acute or convalescent COVID-19.

The chain employs TRBV7-9 and TRBJ1-1; the D gene is possibly TRBD1 (5 bases). Germline V gene sequence: CDR1 SEHNR, CDR2 FQNEAQ (reference sequence). V lost 4 bases to trimming and J lost 4 bases, with 13 bases between them. The CDR3 sequence is 14 residues long. DNA of the CDR3: TGTGCCAGCAGCTCTAAGGGGCTTGGCACTGAAGCTTTCTTT. This encodes CASSSKGLGTEAFF. Combining the CDR3 with reference TRBV7-9 and TRBJ1-1 gives the whole variable domain DTGVSQNPRHKITKRGQNVTFRCDPISEHNRLYWYRQTLGQGPEFLTYFQNEAQLEKSRLLSDRFSAERPKGSFSTLEIQRTEQGDSAMYLCASSSKGLGTEAFFGQGTRLTVV.

The chain employs TRBV19 and TRBJ1-5; tentative D call: TRBD1 (5 bases). The V end was cut by 0 bases, the J end by 7 bases, with 13 bases between. The CDR3 runs 15 residues. CDR1 LNHDA and CDR2 SQIVND come from the germline V gene (reference sequence). The CDR3 nucleotides are TGTGCCAGTAGTATAGAACAGACGGGGGGACAGCCCCAGCATTTT. Translating gives CASSIEQTGGQPQHF.

The chain is built from TRBV10-3 and TRBJ2-3; D perhaps matches TRBD2 (7 bases). The ends were cut back, 8 bases at V and 0 bases at J, with 15 bases in the middle. The CDR3 contains 15 residues. The V gene's germline CDR1 is ENHRY and CDR2 SYGVKD. DNA for the CDR3: TGTGCCATCGGGAAGGGGGGGACGAGCACAGATACGCAGTATTTT. It codes for CAIGKGGTSTDTQYF.

The chain is built from TRBV19 and TRBJ2-1, with TRBD2 matching 12 bases. Germline CDR1 and CDR2: LNHDA and SQIVND (reference sequence). The CDR3 has 16 residues. The V segment lost 1 base and the J segment 8 bases; nucleotides outside the gene matches: 6. The CDR3 here is CASSIGPSGRVDEQFF. The CDR3 bases are TGTGCCAGTAGTATAGGTCCTAGCGGGAGGGTGGATGAGCAGTTCTTC. Based on the CDR3 plus reference TRBV19 and TRBJ2-1, the full variable domain is DGGITQSPKYLFRKEGQNVTLSCEQNLNHDAMYWYRQDPGQGLRLIYYSQIVNDFQKGDIAEGYSVSREKKESFPLTVTSAQKNPTAFYLCASSIGPSGRVDEQFFGPGTRLTVL.

The chain employs TRBV3-1 (or the pseudogene TRBV3-2) and TRBJ2-7; 8 positions agree with TRBD1. V was pared by 4 bases and J by 2 bases, with 13 bases of the junction left unmatched. Germline V gene data show CDR1 as LGHDT and CDR2 as YNNKEL (reference sequence). The CDR3 consists of 17 residues. The DNA of the CDR3 is TGTGCCAGCAGCCCGAAAACACCGGGACAGGTCACCTACGAGCAGTACTTC. Residues: CASSPKTPGQVTYEQYF.

As DNA, the CDR3 is TGTGCCAGTCTAATGGACAGAGGCAATGAGCAGTTCTTC. Translation: CASLMDRGNEQFF. This chain joins TRBV2 and TRBJ2-1; D is perhaps TRBD1 (6 bases). Germline CDR1 is SNHLY and CDR2 is FYNNEI. This CDR3 has 13 amino acids. Between the trimmed V and J ends, which lost 9 bases and 6 bases, there was a span of 15 bases.

The chain couples TRBV29-1 to TRBJ1-1; 9 positions match TRBD1. The ends lost 4 bases at V and 3 bases at J; junction bases unmatched: 3. The CDR3 has 13 amino acids. The V gene's germline CDR1 is SQVTM and CDR2 ANQGSEA. The CDR3 region has the DNA TGCAGCGTTGCACAGGGGGCGGACACTGAAGCTTTCTTT. Amino acids: CSVAQGADTEAFF.

The CDR3 DNA reads TGTGCCAGCAGTGACACGGAAGGGGGATCTGGGGCCAACGTCCTGACTTTC. This codes for CASSDTEGGSGANVLTF. The chain joins TRBV6-1 to TRBJ2-6; weak D call: TRBD1 (6 bases). The CDR3 runs 17 residues. V was trimmed by 3 bases and J by 1 base, leaving 13 bases between them. Per the germline V gene, CDR1 is MNHNS and CDR2 is SASEGT.

V is TRBV6-5 and J is TRBJ1-4; 7 positions match TRBD1. Germline V CDR1 and CDR2: MNHEY, SVGAGI. The length of the CDR3 is 12 residues. V was clipped by 8 bases and J by 4 bases; unmatched bases: 1. CDR3 region: CASSGGNEKLFF. The DNA for the CDR3 is TGTGCCAGCTCAGGGGGTAATGAAAAACTGTTTTTT.

This clone was found once. This rearrangement joins TRBV24-1 to TRBJ1-4, with D perhaps TRBD1 (5 bases). The CDR3 loop spans 17 amino acids. Germline CDR1 reads KGHDR; CDR2 reads SFDVKD. Trimming stripped 7 bases from V and 5 bases from J, with 22 bases between. The CDR3 DNA is TGTGCCACCAGCATCCCCCGGCGGGGGACGGGAAATGAAAAACTGTTTTTT. It encodes CATSIPRRGTGNEKLFF.

This chain connects TRBV6-1 to TRBJ1-5; D is uncertain. Trimming cost V 2 bases and J 6 bases, with 5 bases left between them. The CDR3 is 12 residues long. Germline lookup yields CDR1 MNHNS and CDR2 SASEGT. Here the CDR3 DNA reads TGTGCCAGCAGTGAACGAGGTCAGCCCCAGCATTTT. It codes for CASSERGQPQHF.

The rearrangement joins TRBV2 to TRBJ2-5, with 7 bases lining up with TRBD2. With 8 bases clipped from V and 2 bases from J, the junction kept 8 bases outside the gene matches. The CDR3 spans 14 residues. The germline CDR1 and CDR2 sequences are SNHLY and FYNNEI. The CDR3 DNA reads TGTGCCAGCGTACTAGCGAAGCTACAAGAGACCCAGTACTTC. It codes for CASVLAKLQETQYF.

The V and J genes are TRBV2 and TRBJ1-1; TRBD1 aligns across 9 bases. The V gene's germline CDR1 is SNHLY and CDR2 FYNNEI. V shed 6 bases and J 4 bases; nucleotides not matched to a gene: 9. CDR3 size: 15 residues. The CDR3 DNA follows: TGTGCCAGCAGCCCGGGACAGGGCTGGGGCACTGAAGCTTTCTTT. Protein sequence: CASSPGQGWGTEAFF.

This clone has just one count. CDR3 coding DNA: TGTGCCAGTAGCCTCACAGGGAGTGGCTACACCTTC. This encodes CASSLTGSGYTF. V usage is TRBV19 and J usage is TRBJ1-2, with D maybe TRBD1 (6 bases). Trimming took off 6 bases at V and 7 bases at J, with 12 bases between the two ends. Germline CDR1 reads LNHDA; CDR2 reads SQIVND (reference sequence). The CDR3 sequence is 12 residues long.

This chain joins TRBV11-2 and TRBJ2-1, with 7 bases lining up with TRBD2. The V segment lost 0 bases and the J segment 10 bases; nucleotides outside the gene matches: 3. The CDR3 length is 13 residues. The germline gives CDR1 SGHAT, CDR2 FQNNGV. This CDR3 is CASSLDREEEQFF. Written as DNA, the CDR3 is TGTGCCAGCAGCTTAGATCGGGAGGAGGAGCAGTTCTTC.

The rearrangement uses TRBV5-1 and TRBJ2-7; TRBD1 is a possible D gene (6 bases). Germline CDR1 reads SGHRS; CDR2 reads YFSETQ. Trimming took off 3 bases at V and 3 bases at J, with 16 bases between the two ends. The CDR3 consists of 15 residues. The CDR3 DNA follows: TGCGCCAGCAGCTCTGGACAGCTACAGGTCTACGAGCAGTACTTC. Translation gives CASSSGQLQVYEQYF.

This clone has just a few counts. The V call is TRBV7-6, the J call TRBJ2-3; 8 bases line up with TRBD2. CDR1 and CDR2 from the germline V gene are SGHVS and FNYEAQ. The CDR3 consists of 18 residues. V shed 6 bases and J 2 bases; nucleotides not matched to a gene: 16. CDR3 loop: CASRPKSTSGPNTDTQYF. Here the CDR3 DNA reads TGTGCCAGCAGGCCAAAATCCACTAGCGGACCTAACACAGATACGCAGTATTTT.

The J gene is TRBJ2-1, the V gene TRBV28; tentatively, D is TRBD2 (7 bases). The V end was cut by 2 bases, the J end by 6 bases, with 14 bases between. CDR1 is MDHEN, CDR2 SYDVKM, per germline. The CDR3 runs 15 residues. The CDR3 loop is CASSLAGAESNEQFF. The CDR3 coding sequence is TGTGCCAGCAGTTTAGCGGGGGCGGAATCCAATGAGCAGTTCTTC.

The chain is built from TRBV6-5 and TRBJ2-3; 15 nucleotides match TRBD2. The ends lost 5 bases at V and 11 bases at J; junction bases unmatched: 8. In germline, CDR1 is MNHEY, CDR2 SVGAGI. The CDR3 length is 15 residues. CDR3 DNA sequence: TGTGCCAGCAGTCCGGGACTAGCGGGGGGTGAGAGGCAGTATTTT. Amino acids: CASSPGLAGGERQYF.

As to this clone: Additional DNA sequences in this sample encode the identical CDR3. The genes are TRBV5-1 and TRBJ2-2; 9 positions match TRBD2. This CDR3 is built from 14 residues. The V gene's germline CDR1 is SGHRS and CDR2 YFSETQ. Trimming removed 1 base from V and 5 bases from J; junction bases left unmatched: 0. The CDR3 coding sequence is TGCGCCAGCAGCTTGACTAGCGGGACCGGGGAGCTGTTTTTT. Translating gives CASSLTSGTGELFF.

The V and J genes are TRBV9 and TRBJ2-1, with 8 bases fitting TRBD1. Germline CDR1 is SGDLS and CDR2 is YYNGEE. With V trimmed by 4 bases and J by 4 bases, 7 bases remained unmatched. The CDR3 spans 15 residues. The CDR3 reads CASSLQGAEYNEQFF. CDR3 DNA sequence: TGTGCCAGCAGCCTCCAGGGGGCAGAGTACAATGAGCAGTTCTTC.

J is TRBJ2-3 and V is TRBV28; D remains unclear. The V end was cut by 7 bases, the J end by 2 bases, with 10 bases between. Germline loops: CDR1 MDHEN, CDR2 SYDVKM. The CDR3 sequence is 13 residues long. CDR3 residues: CASKVEATDTQYF. CDR3 sequence (DNA): TGTGCCAGCAAGGTCGAGGCCACAGATACGCAGTATTTT.

The chain is built from TRBV19 and TRBJ1-5; TRBD1 agrees at 7 bases. CDR3 length equals 15 residues. The V and J ends lost 10 bases and 4 bases, in that order; junction bases with no gene match: 13. Germline values: CDR1 LNHDA, CDR2 SQIVND (reference sequence). CDR3: CATYPTGDTNQPQHF. CDR3 nucleotide sequence: TGTGCCACCTACCCCACAGGGGATACTAATCAGCCCCAGCATTTT.

The CDR3: CASSSGTDYEQFF. The CDR3 region has the DNA TGTGCCAGCTCCTCCGGGACTGATTATGAGCAGTTCTTC. The chain employs TRBV18 and TRBJ2-1, with D perhaps matching TRBD2 (6 bases). The V gene lost 6 bases and the J gene lost 8 bases, with 14 bases spanning the gap. This CDR3 is built from 13 residues. CDR1 KGHSH and CDR2 LQKENI come from the germline V gene.

The chain joins TRBV7-9 to TRBJ2-7; 9 nucleotides match TRBD2. V was clipped by 0 bases and J by 4 bases; unmatched bases: 4. The CDR3 spans 15 residues. From germline, CDR1 is SEHNR and CDR2 FQNEAQ (reference sequence). This chain's CDR3 is CASSLALAGAYEQYF. For the CDR3, the DNA is TGTGCCAGCAGCTTAGCCTTAGCGGGAGCGTACGAGCAGTACTTC. Full variable domain (outside the CDR3, taken from reference TRBV7-9 and TRBJ2-7): DTGVSQNPRHKITKRGQNVTFRCDPISEHNRLYWYRQTLGQGPEFLTYFQNEAQLEKSRLLSDRFSAERPKGSFSTLEIQRTEQGDSAMYLCASSLALAGAYEQYFGPGTRLTVT.

CDR3: CASSAGTASSGANVLTF. The CDR3 DNA is TGTGCCAGTAGTGCCGGGACAGCCTCCTCTGGGGCCAACGTCCTGACTTTC. This sequence joins TRBV19 and TRBJ2-6, with 7 positions matching TRBD1. V was pared by 5 bases and J by 0 bases, with 7 bases of the junction left unmatched. The CDR3 spans 17 residues. From germline, CDR1 is LNHDA and CDR2 SQIVND (reference sequence).

This chain uses TRBV5-4 with TRBJ2-6; no reliable D call. This CDR3 has 13 residues. The germline V and J ends were trimmed by 5 bases and 2 bases, with 5 bases remaining between them. The germline gives CDR1 SGHNT, CDR2 YYREEE (reference sequence). CDR3 bases: TGTGCCAGCAGTCAGGCTGGGGCCAACGTCCTGACTTTC. Encoded protein: CASSQAGANVLTF.